This TCR beta chain was identified in a study of shared clonotypes between healthy human individuals. Study-level findings and limits: Generally, naive subsets came out with larger estimated richness than memory subsets. Clonotype sharing among donors likely depends on sequencing depth.

Deep was the level at which the assay was run. In the authors' methods: Junction-only immunoSEQ sequences carried no quality scores, so filtering differed. Method: immunoSEQ multiplex PCR; TCRdb's copy keeps in-frame clones and lacks some. Clone size and the V and J calls come from that table; the DNA yielded D and trimming. Here the sample spans some 1,900,000 clones, roughly 94% being singletons. As to this clone: Its cognate antigen is unknown.

This CDR3 comprises 16 residues. The ends lost 3 bases at V and 6 bases at J; junction bases unmatched: 14. Germline CDR1 SQVTM, CDR2 ANQGSEA. It was CD45RO-negative cells, positively selected for CCR7, that made up naive CD8 cells, with terminally differentiated effector memory CD45RA+ cells excluded. Sequenced: naive CD8+ T cells sorted from blood. The sequence was collected from a man aged 18 to 30 in good health. The gene calls are TRBV29-1 and TRBJ2-7, with 10 positions matching TRBD1. The CDR3 coding sequence is TGCAGCGTTGAGGGTGCGGTGGGACAGGGGCTCGGCGAGCAGTACTTC. This translates into CSVEGAVGQGLGEQYF.